This T cell receptor beta chain was captured by sequencing in a study of cytomegalovirus exposure and HLA in healthy donors. The ends were cut back, 8 bases at V and 0 bases at J, with 13 bases in the middle. CDR3 length: 15 amino acids. CDR1 MNHNS and CDR2 SASEGT come from the germline V gene. Points from the study as a whole: Based on reports, TCR beta sequences accurately predicted HLA-A and HLA-B alleles for most subjects. TCR beta chain V- and J-gene trimming was linked, in a later analysis, to a missense variant in DCLRE1C. Later analysis identified 15,000 to 20,000 TCR beta sequences associated with HLA alleles, using a false discovery rate threshold of 0.05.

A multiplex PCR was run with 60 Vbeta primers and 13 Jbeta primers. The repertoire was sequenced with immunoSEQ multiplex PCR; TCRdb's copy has only in-frame clones and lacks some. This sample has roughly 170,000 clones; roughly 80% occur once, and the top ten carry about 0.77%. To note about this clone: Its antigen is currently unknown.

This receptor was identified in a woman between 18 and 29 years old in good health and CMV-seronegative. The chain is built from TRBV6-1 and TRBJ2-2; a possible D gene is TRBD2 (6 bases). Sequenced sample: PBMCs. The DNA for the CDR3 is TGTGCCAGCGTGGCGGGGTCCGCGAACACCGGGGAGCTGTTTTTT. This sequence encodes CASVAGSANTGELFF.